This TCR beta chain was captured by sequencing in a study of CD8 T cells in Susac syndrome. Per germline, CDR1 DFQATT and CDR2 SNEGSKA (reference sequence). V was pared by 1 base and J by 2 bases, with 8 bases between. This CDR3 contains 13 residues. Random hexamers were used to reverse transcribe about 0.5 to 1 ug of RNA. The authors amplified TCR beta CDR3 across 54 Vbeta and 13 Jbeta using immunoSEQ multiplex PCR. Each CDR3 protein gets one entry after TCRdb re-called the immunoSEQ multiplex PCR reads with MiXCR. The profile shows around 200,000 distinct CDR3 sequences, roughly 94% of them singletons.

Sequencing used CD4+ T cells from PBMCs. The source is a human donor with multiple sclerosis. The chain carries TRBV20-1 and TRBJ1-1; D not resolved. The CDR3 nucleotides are TGCAGTGCTAGAGCGGGCAGAAACACTGAAGCTTTCTTT. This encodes CSARAGRNTEAFF.